These 4 T cell receptor beta chains originate from one sample sequenced in a study of blood T cell repertoires in COVID-19. TCRdb's copy holds only in-frame clones and misses some; the assay was immunoSEQ multiplex PCR. The table includes around 63,000 clones, roughly 88% detected once. The sequencing sample was made of peripheral blood. These receptors all come from a woman aged 60-70 years with acute or convalescent COVID-19.

This clone was seen once. The chain recombines TRBV28 with TRBJ2-3, with 13 nucleotides matching TRBD2. V dropped 5 bases and J dropped 3; count of bases not matched to a gene: 5. Per germline, CDR1 MDHEN and CDR2 SYDVKM. The CDR3 length is 16 residues. The CDR3 DNA reads TGTGCCAGCAGTACCTCACTAGCGGGAGGGACAGATACGCAGTATTTT. This gives the protein CASSTSLAGGTDTQYF.

The V call is TRBV5-4, the J call TRBJ1-1; D is uncertain. The CDR3 extends over 14 amino acids. V shed 1 base and J shed 7 bases, with 14 bases lying between them. Germline V gives CDR1 SGHNT, CDR2 YYREEE (reference sequence). The CDR3 DNA sequence: TGTGCCAGCAGCTTGCGGGGTCTTCTAGTTGAAGCTTTCTTT. The encoded protein is CASSLRGLLVEAFF.

The chain couples TRBV2 to TRBJ1-3; TRBD1 aligns across 10 bases. Germline V gene lookup returns CDR1 SNHLY and CDR2 FYNNEI. V trimming: 6 bases; J trimming: 3 bases; junction bases outside the gene matches: 5. The CDR3 is 15 residues long. CDR3 region: CASRKRDRGGNTIYF. CDR3 nucleotide sequence: TGTGCCAGCAGAAAAAGGGACAGGGGTGGAAACACCATATATTTT.

J is TRBJ2-1 and V is TRBV5-4; 8 bases fit TRBD1. This CDR3 contains 15 residues. Looked up from germline, CDR1 is SGHNT and CDR2 is YYREEE (reference sequence). With 4 bases clipped from V and 6 bases from J, the junction kept 9 bases outside the gene matches. The CDR3 DNA reads as TGTGCCAGCAGCCCGGACAGGGTGGCCCCCAATGAGCAGTTCTTC. It yields the protein CASSPDRVAPNEQFF.